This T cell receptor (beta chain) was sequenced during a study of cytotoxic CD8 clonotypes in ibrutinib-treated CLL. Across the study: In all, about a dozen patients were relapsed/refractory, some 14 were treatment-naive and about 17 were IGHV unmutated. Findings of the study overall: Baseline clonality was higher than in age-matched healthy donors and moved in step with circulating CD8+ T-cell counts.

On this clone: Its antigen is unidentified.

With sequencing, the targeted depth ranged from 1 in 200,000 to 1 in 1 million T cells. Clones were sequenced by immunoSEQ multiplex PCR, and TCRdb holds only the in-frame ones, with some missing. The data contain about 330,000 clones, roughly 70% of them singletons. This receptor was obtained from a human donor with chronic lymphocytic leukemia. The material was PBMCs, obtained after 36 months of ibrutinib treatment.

This CDR3 reads CASSLSPSGLAFF. The CDR3 bases are TGTGCCAGCAGCTTAAGCCCCTCAGGGCTAGCTTTCTTT. The V and J genes are TRBV7-2 and TRBJ1-1; the D gene is possibly TRBD1 (5 bases). Trimming removed 2 bases from V and 10 bases from J, with 14 bases in between. Germline V gene data show CDR1 as SGHTA and CDR2 as FQGNSA. The length of the CDR3 is 13 residues.